The TCR beta chain under discussion was sequenced for a study of spatial heterogeneity in lung cancer. At least ten counts were recorded for this clonotype. Its specificity is unknown. A library made for alpha chains picked up this beta chain off target, so its size means little. TCRdb used MiXCR to reprocess the 5' RACE reads, holding one entry per CDR3 protein. Among more than 1,000 distinct CDR3 sequences listed, about 12% were seen once. Time point reported: sample taken at primary tumor resection. The donor group consisted of 55 to 85 patients who had untreated, early-stage non-small cell lung cancer. Tumor, nontumor lung or frozen PBMC supplied whole RNA that was sequenced unsorted. Study-wide results and caveats: Mutation counts in tumors were tracked by counts of expanded intratumoral alpha and beta TCRs.

Trimming cost V 5 bases and J 7 bases, with 31 bases left between them. The CDR3 extends over 19 amino acids. CDR1 is SGHTA, CDR2 FQGNSA, per germline. This receptor was identified in a male donor with early-stage non-small cell lung cancer. The starting material was lung tumor tissue, obtained at surgery. The rearrangement links TRBV7-2 to TRBJ2-3, with a weak D call TRBD2 (7 bases). In nucleotides, the CDR3 is TGTGCCAGCAGCCCCCAAAGTGGGGGGGGGCAGGGTAGTAGATATACGCAGTATTTT. Its protein is CASSPQSGGGQGSRYTQYF.